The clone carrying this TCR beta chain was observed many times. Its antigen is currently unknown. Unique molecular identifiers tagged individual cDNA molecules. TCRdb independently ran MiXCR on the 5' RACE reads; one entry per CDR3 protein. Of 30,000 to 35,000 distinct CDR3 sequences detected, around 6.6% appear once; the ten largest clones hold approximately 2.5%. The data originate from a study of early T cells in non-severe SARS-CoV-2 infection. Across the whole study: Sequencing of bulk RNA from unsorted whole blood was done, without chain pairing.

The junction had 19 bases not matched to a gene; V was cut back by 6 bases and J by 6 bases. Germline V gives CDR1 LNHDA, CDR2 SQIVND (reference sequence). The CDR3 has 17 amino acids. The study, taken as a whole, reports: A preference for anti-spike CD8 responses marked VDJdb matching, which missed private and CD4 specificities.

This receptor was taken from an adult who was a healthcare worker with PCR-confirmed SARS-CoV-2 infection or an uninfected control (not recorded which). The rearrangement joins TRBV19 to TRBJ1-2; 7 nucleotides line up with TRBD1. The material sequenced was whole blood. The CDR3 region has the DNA TGTGCCAGTAGCTCACAGATGACAGGGACCTTCGGCAATGGCTACACCTTC. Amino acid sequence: CASSSQMTGTFGNGYTF. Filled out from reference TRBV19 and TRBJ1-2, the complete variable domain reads DGGITQSPKYLFRKEGQNVTLSCEQNLNHDAMYWYRQDPGQGLRLIYYSQIVNDFQKGDIAEGYSVSREKKESFPLTVTSAQKNPTAFYLCASSSQMTGTFGNGYTFGSGTRLTVV.